The 10 T cell receptor beta chains presented below share a single source sample, sequenced in a study of blood T cell repertoires in COVID-19 (dated by TCRdb to 2018 to 2020). The method was the immunoSEQ multiplex PCR assay. This is the immuneACCESS table as TCRdb keeps it, with only in-frame sequences that have V and J called. A part of the clones is gone; compared with another copy, unresolved V genes explain less than half, and the rest is unexplained. The sample table lists about 80,000 clones, about four fifths of them with a count of one. The ten largest clones capture 12% of the sample. The sequenced sample was peripheral blood. All receptors come from a woman aged 35 to 49 with active or convalescent COVID-19.

The V call is TRBV2, the J call TRBJ1-1; no clear D gene. The CDR3 runs to 15 residues. Trimming left V 4 bases short and J 1 base short, with 13 bases between. Germline CDR1 reads SNHLY; CDR2 reads FYNNEI. The CDR3 protein is CASSAVDIQNTEAFF. In DNA, the CDR3 is TGTGCCAGCAGTGCGGTAGACATCCAGAACACTGAAGCTTTCTTT.

The chain combines TRBV6-1 with TRBJ1-4, with TRBD1 matching 10 bases. In germline, CDR1 is MNHNS, CDR2 SASEGT. Germline trimming cut 5 bases from V and 7 bases from J; bases unmatched to any gene: 4. This CDR3 has 14 amino acids. The CDR3 nucleotides read TGTGCCAGCAGTAAAGACAGGGGGCCTGAAAAACTGTTTTTT. It is translated as CASSKDRGPEKLFF.

The chain recombines TRBV7-2 with TRBJ2-2; 7 bases align to TRBD2. Germline V lookup: CDR1 SGHTA, CDR2 FQGNSA. The CDR3 contains 15 residues. Losses at the gene ends were 5 bases for V and 5 bases for J; bases not matched to a gene: 8. The CDR3 protein is CASSTSSGWTGELFF. In DNA, the CDR3 is TGTGCCAGCAGCACCTCTAGCGGATGGACCGGGGAGCTGTTTTTT.

V is TRBV15 and J is TRBJ2-3; D may be TRBD2 (5 bases). The V and J ends lost 0 bases and 3 bases respectively, with 16 bases between them. The CDR3 runs to 17 residues. CDR1 and CDR2 from the germline V gene are LNHNV and YYDKDF (reference sequence). For the CDR3, the DNA is TGTGCCACCAGCAGAGATCGCCAAACTAGAGCGACAGATACGCAGTATTTT. Amino acids: CATSRDRQTRATDTQYF.

The CDR3, as DNA: TGTGCCAGCAGTCCCTGGGACAGCACTGGCTACACCTTC. This encodes CASSPWDSTGYTF. The V gene is TRBV27, the J gene TRBJ1-2; 7 nucleotides line up with TRBD1. This CDR3 has 13 residues. V was pared by 5 bases and J by 7 bases, with 7 bases of the junction left unmatched. The germline V gene encodes CDR1 MNHEY and CDR2 SMNVEV (reference sequence).

The CDR3 loop is CASSQDRATDIQYF. The CDR3 DNA is TGTGCCAGCAGCCAAGACAGGGCAACTGACATTCAGTACTTC. The rearrangement uses TRBV14 and TRBJ2-4; a weak D match, TRBD1 (5 bases). Trimming removed 0 bases at V and 8 bases at J, with 11 bases between. The germline V gene encodes CDR1 SGHDN and CDR2 FVKESK. CDR3 length: 14 amino acids. Full variable domain (remainder filled in from reference TRBV14 and TRBJ2-4): EAGVTQFPSHSVIEKGQTVTLRCDPISGHDNLYWYRRVMGKEIKFLLHFVKESKQDESGMPNNRFLAERTGGTYSTLKVQPAELEDSGVYFCASSQDRATDIQYFGAGTRLSVL.

V and J are TRBV4-3 and TRBJ1-5, with D possibly TRBD1 on 5 matching bases. The CDR3 is 15 amino acids. V lost 0 bases and J 6 bases, leaving 12 bases between the germline ends. Germline CDR1 reads LGHNA; CDR2 reads YSLEER. The CDR3 is CASSQEGQIGQPQHF. The CDR3 nucleotides are TGCGCCAGCAGCCAAGAGGGGCAGATTGGTCAGCCCCAGCATTTT.

The rearrangement uses TRBV4-3 and TRBJ2-2; the D gene is possibly TRBD2 (6 bases). The CDR3 consists of 14 residues. Trimming cost V 3 bases and J 4 bases, with 9 bases left between them. From germline, CDR1 is LGHNA and CDR2 YSLEER. The DNA of the CDR3 is TGCGCCAGCAGCCAGAGGGGAGGCACCGGGGAGCTGTTTTTT. It encodes CASSQRGGTGELFF.

This chain uses TRBV19 with TRBJ1-2, with 12 nucleotides matching TRBD1. The V segment lost 6 bases and the J segment 7 bases; nucleotides outside the gene matches: 3. Per the germline V gene, CDR1 is LNHDA and CDR2 is SQIVND (reference sequence). The CDR3 consists of 13 residues. The CDR3 spells CASRGQGAFGYTF. The CDR3 DNA is TGTGCCAGTAGGGGACAGGGGGCGTTTGGCTACACCTTC.

The rearrangement links TRBV6-1 to TRBJ1-4; the match to TRBD1 covers 7 bases. Germline V gene sequence: CDR1 MNHNS, CDR2 SASEGT. Germline trimming cut 7 bases from V and 5 bases from J; bases unmatched to any gene: 16. The CDR3 runs 17 residues. The CDR3 sequence: CASTKARGQVINEKLFF. The CDR3 DNA reads TGTGCCAGCACTAAAGCTCGAGGACAGGTCATCAATGAAAAACTGTTTTTT.